This T cell receptor beta chain derives from a study of blood T cell repertoires in COVID-19. Study summary: The origin of the acute and convalescent COVID-19 samples was the United States, Italy and Spain. PBMCs, B-cell-depleted T cells, or T cells provided the cDNA or gDNA that made up the material.

Per the original data handling: Nucleated cell counts were estimated from reference gene primer amplification. The data were produced by immunoSEQ multiplex PCR, yet TCRdb's version contains in-frame clones alone and is incomplete. D and trimming come from the DNA, and the V and J calls and clone size come from that table. The repertoire includes about 97,000 clones, more than 85% of them detected once, and around 2.9% sits in the top ten. Germline V gene lookup returns CDR1 MGHDK and CDR2 SYGVNS. The CDR3 spans 15 residues. The V and J ends lost 7 bases and 1 base respectively, with 13 bases between them.

This chain links TRBV25-1 with TRBJ1-4; weak D call: TRBD1 (6 bases). This clonotype was sampled from a man aged 50 or older with active or convalescent COVID-19. Sequences were obtained from peripheral blood. CDR3 sequence reads: CASTREGGTNEKLFF. CDR3 nucleotide sequence: TGTGCCAGCACCAGGGAAGGGGGAACTAATGAAAAACTGTTTTTT.